The 4 T cell receptor beta chains below were found in one sample sequenced in a study of blood T cells in healthy people across ages. A second about 6 to 11 cycle PCR used barcoded and J-beta primers. TCRdb analysed the 5' RACE reads with MiXCR anew, one entry per CDR3 protein. The sample lists about 1.1 million distinct CDR3 sequences, approximately 38% occurring once. The source material was blood. The receptor source for this set is a man aged 18 to 35 in good health.

This clonotype was seen at least ten times. The chain recombines TRBV12-3 or TRBV12-4 with TRBJ2-2; 7 bases match TRBD2. V dropped 3 bases and J dropped 7; count of bases not matched to a gene: 5. This CDR3 has 14 amino acids. Here the CDR3 reads CASSLGGAHGELFF. CDR3 coding DNA: TGTGCCAGCAGTTTGGGAGGGGCGCACGGGGAGCTGTTTTTT.

The V and J genes are TRBV2 and TRBJ1-1; 8 nucleotides align to TRBD1. From germline, CDR1 is SNHLY and CDR2 FYNNEI. The CDR3 covers 15 residues. V lost 6 bases and J lost 1; bases outside the gene matches: 7. The CDR3 loop reads CASSGEGQGNTEAFF. The CDR3 nucleotides are TGTGCCAGCAGCGGAGAAGGACAGGGGAACACTGAAGCTTTCTTT.

The chain employs TRBV15 and TRBJ1-2; D not resolved. The CDR3 is 14 residues long. Per the germline V gene, CDR1 is LNHNV and CDR2 is YYDKDF (reference sequence). The V and J ends lost 0 bases and 7 bases respectively, with 12 bases between them. CDR3 in amino acids: CATSREYNSRGYTF. The DNA of the CDR3 is TGTGCCACCAGCAGAGAATACAATTCCCGTGGCTACACCTTC.

The CDR3: CASSHRQGREAFF. DNA for the CDR3: TGTGCCAGCAGCCATCGACAAGGCCGTGAAGCTTTCTTT. V is TRBV3-1 and J is TRBJ1-1; no clear D. Germline V gene lookup returns CDR1 LGHDT and CDR2 YNNKEL (reference sequence). Trimming stripped 3 bases from V and 7 bases from J, with 12 bases between. The CDR3 is 13 amino acids.